A selection of T cell receptor beta chains follows, all from one sample in a study of Japanese encephalitis immunity and Zika vaccine responses. One entry per CDR3 protein results from TCRdb running MiXCR on the 5' RACE reads. The sample holds 250 or so distinct CDR3 sequences, about 3.4% seen once. This specimen was antigen-activated CD4+ T cells from blood, cultured, taken during a Zika inactivated vaccine study. These receptors were taken from an adult man who received an inactivated Zika virus vaccine. Each CDR3 is given without its conserved first and last residue. Clone size, where shown, is once, few, many, or a class for clones that have expanded.

clone size: large
J gene: TRBJ1-2
V gene: TRBV7-3
CDR3 protein: ASSTTGGAPYGYT

clone size: medium-sized
J gene: TRBJ2-5
V gene: TRBV10-3
CDR3 protein: AIRSVGGGETQY

clone size: large
J gene: TRBJ2-5
V gene: TRBV2
CDR3 protein: ASGLESWETQY

clone size: large
J gene: TRBJ1-5
V gene: TRBV6-2/TRBV6-3
CDR3 protein: ASSFRDRGFWKGQPQH

clone size: -
J gene: TRBJ2-5
V gene: TRBV5-1
CDR3 protein: ASSSTGTGQETQY

clone size: medium-sized
J gene: TRBJ1-4
V gene: TRBV12-3/TRBV12-4
CDR3 protein: ASSLTGTNEKLF

clone size: medium-sized
J gene: TRBJ1-1
V gene: TRBV2
CDR3 protein: ASRREYQNTEAF

clone size: large
J gene: TRBJ1-1
V gene: TRBV20-1
CDR3 protein: SARRGAANTEAF

clone size: large
J gene: TRBJ2-5
V gene: TRBV4-3
CDR3 protein: ASSQVGTSGETQY

clone size: few
J gene: TRBJ2-1
V gene: TRBV21-1
CDR3 protein: ASRCCGGPPSSYNEQF

clone size: large
J gene: TRBJ1-2
V gene: TRBV10-3
CDR3 protein: ASSHGYGYT